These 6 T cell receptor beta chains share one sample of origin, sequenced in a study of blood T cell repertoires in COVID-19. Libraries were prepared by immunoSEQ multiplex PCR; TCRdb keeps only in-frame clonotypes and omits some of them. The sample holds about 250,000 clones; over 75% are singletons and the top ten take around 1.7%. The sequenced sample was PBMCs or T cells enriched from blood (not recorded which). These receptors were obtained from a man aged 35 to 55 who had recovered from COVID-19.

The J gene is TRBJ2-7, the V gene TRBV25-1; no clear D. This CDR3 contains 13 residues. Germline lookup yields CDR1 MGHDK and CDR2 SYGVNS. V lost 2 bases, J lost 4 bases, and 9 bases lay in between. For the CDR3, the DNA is TGTGCCAGCAGTGAAAACTACCTATACGAGCAGTACTTC. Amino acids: CASSENYLYEQYF.

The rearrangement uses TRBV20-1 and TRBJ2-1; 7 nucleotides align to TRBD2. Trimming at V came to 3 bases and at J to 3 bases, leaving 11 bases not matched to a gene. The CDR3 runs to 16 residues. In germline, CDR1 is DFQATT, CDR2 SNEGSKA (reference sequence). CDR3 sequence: CSASVSSGVNYNEQFF. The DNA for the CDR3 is TGCAGTGCTAGTGTGTCCAGCGGGGTAAACTACAATGAGCAGTTCTTC.

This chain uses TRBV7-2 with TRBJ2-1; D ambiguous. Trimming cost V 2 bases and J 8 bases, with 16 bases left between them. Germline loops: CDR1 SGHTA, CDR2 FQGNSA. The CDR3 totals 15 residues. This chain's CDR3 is CASSLLREMGYEQFF. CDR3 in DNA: TGTGCCAGCAGCTTACTTCGCGAGATGGGCTATGAGCAGTTCTTC.

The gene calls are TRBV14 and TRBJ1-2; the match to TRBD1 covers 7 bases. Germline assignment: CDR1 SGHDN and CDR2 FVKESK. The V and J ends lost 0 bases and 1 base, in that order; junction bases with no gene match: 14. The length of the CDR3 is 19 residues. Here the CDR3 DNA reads TGTGCCAGCAGCCAAGATCTAAGACAGGGAGGACTGGTTAACTATGGCTACACCTTC. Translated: CASSQDLRQGGLVNYGYTF.

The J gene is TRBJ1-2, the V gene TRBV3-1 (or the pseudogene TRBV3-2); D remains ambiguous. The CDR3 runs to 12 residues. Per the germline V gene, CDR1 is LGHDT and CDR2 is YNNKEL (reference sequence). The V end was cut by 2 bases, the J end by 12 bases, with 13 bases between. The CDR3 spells CASSQPGRENTF. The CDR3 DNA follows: TGTGCCAGCAGCCAACCCGGACGGGAAAACACCTTC.

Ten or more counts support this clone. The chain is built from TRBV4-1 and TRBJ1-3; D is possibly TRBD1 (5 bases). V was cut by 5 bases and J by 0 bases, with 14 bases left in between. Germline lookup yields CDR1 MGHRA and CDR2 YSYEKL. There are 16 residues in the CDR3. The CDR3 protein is CASSSRTRSSGNTIYF. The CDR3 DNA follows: TGCGCCAGCAGCTCCCGGACACGGAGCTCTGGAAACACCATATATTTT.